Listed below are T cell receptor delta chains from one sample, sequenced in a study of gamma-delta chains in newborns, infants, children. TCRdb re-called the reads with CATT. The sample holds roughly 5,000 delta-chain clones, about 3% seen once. The sequencing input was blood. Every receptor here comes from a child who was a newborn, infant or young child, either healthy, febrile or measles-vaccinated (not recorded which). CDR3s include the opening cysteine and the closing phenylalanine or tryptophan. Fields, in order: V gene, clone size, D gene, J gene, CDR3 DNA, CDR3 protein. D genes are given only for firm matches. Not every row has a clone size; where given, it reads once, few, many or a size class.

v_gene: TRDV2
abundance: NA
d_gene: TRDD3
j_gene: TRDJ2
CDR3nt: TGTGCCTGTGACAGGGTGGGGGATACGACTTTGACGGCACAACTCTTCTTT
CDR3aa: CACDRVGDTTLTAQLFF

v_gene: TRDV1
abundance: large
d_gene: NA
j_gene: TRDJ1
CDR3nt: TGTGCTCTTGGGGAACTTAACTTCCCCATCCATAAACTCATCTTT
CDR3aa: CALGELNFPIHKLIF

v_gene: TRDV2
abundance: medium-sized
d_gene: TRDD3
j_gene: TRDJ1
CDR3nt: TGTGCCTGTGACACTGGGGGATACGATAAACTCATCTTT
CDR3aa: CACDTGGYDKLIF

v_gene: TRDV3
abundance: few
d_gene: TRDD3
j_gene: TRDJ3
CDR3nt: TGTGCCTTCTCTGGGGGATACAAGAGCTCCTGGGACACCCGACGGATGTTTTTC
CDR3aa: CAFSGGYKSSWDTRRMFF

v_gene: TRDV2
abundance: large
d_gene: TRDD3
j_gene: TRDJ2
CDR3nt: TGTGCCTGTGACACAGTGGGGGATACGACAGCACAACTCTTCTTT
CDR3aa: CACDTVGDTTAQLFF

v_gene: TRDV2
abundance: NA
d_gene: TRDD3
j_gene: TRDJ2
CDR3nt: TGTGCCTGTGACATACTGGGGGCCGCTTTGACAGCACAACACTTC
CDR3aa: CACDILGAALTAQHF

v_gene: TRDV2
abundance: large
d_gene: TRDD3
j_gene: TRDJ2
CDR3nt: TGTGCCTGTGACACTAGTGGGGGAGCTTTGACAGCACAACTCTTCTTT
CDR3aa: CACDTSGGALTAQLFF

v_gene: TRDV2
abundance: NA
d_gene: TRDD3
j_gene: TRDJ3
CDR3nt: TGTGCCTGTGACACCGTTGGGGGATACGCTACCTGGGACACCCGACAGATGTTTTTC
CDR3aa: CACDTVGGYATWDTRQMFF

v_gene: TRDV1
abundance: NA
d_gene: TRDD2
j_gene: TRDJ1
CDR3nt: TGTGCCCTTGGGGAACCCCGGCCTTCCTACTACCGGGGGACCGATAAACTCATCTTT
CDR3aa: CALGEPRPSYYRGTDKLIF

v_gene: TRDV1
abundance: medium-sized
d_gene: TRDD3
j_gene: TRDJ1
CDR3nt: TGTGCTCTTGGGGAACGGGTCCTTCTACCTGGGGGATACGGCGCCGATAAACTCATCTTT
CDR3aa: CALGERVLLPGGYGADKLIF

v_gene: TRAV29/DV5
abundance: medium-sized
d_gene: NA
j_gene: TRDJ1
CDR3nt: TGTGCAGCAAGCGCTCCCGCCGGATCCTTCGATAAACTCATCTTT
CDR3aa: CAASAPAGSFDKLIF

v_gene: TRAV29/DV5
abundance: NA
d_gene: NA
j_gene: TRDJ1
CDR3nt: TGTTCCGTAAGCGAAAAACTACTGGGTGATACCAATAAACTCATCTTT
CDR3aa: CSVSEKLLGDTNKLIF

v_gene: TRDV2
abundance: few
d_gene: TRDD3
j_gene: TRDJ1
CDR3nt: TGTGCCTGTGACTTCATACTGGGGGATACGAATAAACTCATCTTT
CDR3aa: CACDFILGDTNKLIF

v_gene: TRDV2
abundance: NA
d_gene: NA
j_gene: TRDJ1
CDR3nt: TGTGCCTGTGACACCGTGGGGATCCACGATAAACTCATCTTT
CDR3aa: CACDTVGIHDKLIF

v_gene: TRDV1
abundance: NA
d_gene: NA
j_gene: TRDJ2
CDR3nt: TGTGCTCTTGATGAGGCCGGCCGTGATATGCCAGCACAACTCTTCTTT
CDR3aa: CALDEAGRDMPAQLFF

v_gene: TRDV2
abundance: NA
d_gene: TRDD3
j_gene: TRDJ1
CDR3nt: TGTGCCTGTGATCTACTGGGGGATACGAACAACGATAAACTCATCTTT
CDR3aa: CACDLLGDTNNDKLIF

v_gene: TRDV3
abundance: few
d_gene: TRDD3
j_gene: TRDJ3
CDR3nt: TGTGCCTTTCAGAACACTGGGGGATCCCTTAACTCCTGGGACACCCGACAGATGTTTTTC
CDR3aa: CAFQNTGGSLNSWDTRQMFF

v_gene: TRDV2
abundance: NA
d_gene: NA
j_gene: TRDJ2
CDR3nt: TGTGCCTGTGACCCCGTGGGGGCCTCCTCTTTGACAGCACAACTCTTCTTT
CDR3aa: CACDPVGASSLTAQLFF

v_gene: TRDV2
abundance: few
d_gene: NA
j_gene: TRDJ3
CDR3nt: TGTGCCTGTGACACGCTCGGGGGCGATAGCTCCTGGGACACCCGACAGATGTTTTTC
CDR3aa: CACDTLGGDSSWDTRQMFF

v_gene: TRDV2
abundance: medium-sized
d_gene: TRDD3
j_gene: TRDJ3
CDR3nt: TGTGCCTGTGACACCGTGGGGGATATAAGTTCCTGGGACACCCGACAGATGTTTTTC
CDR3aa: CACDTVGDISSWDTRQMFF

v_gene: TRDV2
abundance: medium-sized
d_gene: TRDD3
j_gene: TRDJ2
CDR3nt: TGTGCCTGTGACACTGGGGGATATCCGGCTTTGACAGCACAACTCTTCTTT
CDR3aa: CACDTGGYPALTAQLFF

v_gene: TRAV29/DV5
abundance: few
d_gene: TRDD3
j_gene: TRDJ2
CDR3nt: TGTGCCGCAACCCCAGTACTGGGGGCCCCTTTGCCAGCACAACTCTTCTTT
CDR3aa: CAATPVLGAPLPAQLFF

v_gene: TRDV1
abundance: medium-sized
d_gene: NA
j_gene: TRDJ2
CDR3nt: TGTGCTCTTGATTCTTCCCCGCCGGATACTATTGGGGGGCAATATCCGACAGCACAACTCTTCTTT
CDR3aa: CALDSSPPDTIGGQYPTAQLFF

v_gene: TRDV2
abundance: large
d_gene: NA
j_gene: TRDJ2
CDR3nt: TGTGCCTGTCAAGCTAGTCATGCCTTGACAGCACAACTCTTCTTT
CDR3aa: CACQASHALTAQLFF

v_gene: TRDV1
abundance: many
d_gene: TRDD3
j_gene: TRDJ1
CDR3nt: TGTGCTCTTGGGGAACGGGGACTGGGGGATTACTACACCGATAAACTCATCTTT
CDR3aa: CALGERGLGDYYTDKLIF

v_gene: TRDV2
abundance: medium-sized
d_gene: TRDD3
j_gene: TRDJ3
CDR3nt: TGTGCCTGTGACCGGGGGATAACGCGCTCCTGGGACACCCGACAGATGTTTTTC
CDR3aa: CACDRGITRSWDTRQMFF

v_gene: TRDV1
abundance: medium-sized
d_gene: TRDD3
j_gene: TRDJ1
CDR3nt: TGTGCTCTTGGGGAAATGCCCTCCTACTGGGGGATCCGGTACACCGATAAACTCATCTTT
CDR3aa: CALGEMPSYWGIRYTDKLIF

v_gene: TRDV2
abundance: few
d_gene: TRDD3
j_gene: TRDJ2
CDR3nt: TGTGCCTGTGACTTACTGGGGGCGGCTTTGACAGCCCAACTCTTCTTT
CDR3aa: CACDLLGAALTAQLFF

v_gene: TRDV1
abundance: large
d_gene: TRDD3
j_gene: TRDJ1
CDR3nt: TGTGCTCTTGGGGTCCTGTACCCGTTTTACGAGGGAAGACTGGGGGACACCGATAAACTCATCTTT
CDR3aa: CALGVLYPFYEGRLGDTDKLIF

v_gene: TRDV2
abundance: few
d_gene: TRDD3
j_gene: TRDJ3
CDR3nt: TGTGCCTGTGACATACTGGGGGAAACTCCCTGGGACACCCGACAGATGTTTTTC
CDR3aa: CACDILGETPWDTRQMFF

v_gene: TRDV1
abundance: large
d_gene: NA
j_gene: TRDJ2
CDR3nt: TGTGCTCTTGGGGAACGCGGTCTCCCAACAGCACAACTCTTCTTT
CDR3aa: CALGERGLPTAQLFF

v_gene: TRDV2
abundance: many
d_gene: TRDD3
j_gene: TRDJ3
CDR3nt: TGTGCCTGTGACCAAACAGTACTGGGGGACACGGCCTGGGACACCCGACAGATGTTTTTC
CDR3aa: CACDQTVLGDTAWDTRQMFF

v_gene: TRDV1
abundance: medium-sized
d_gene: TRDD3
j_gene: TRDJ3
CDR3nt: TGTGCTCTTGGGGAACTGGGGGATAGTCCCTCGCCCTGGGACACCCGACAGATGTTTTTC
CDR3aa: CALGELGDSPSPWDTRQMFF

v_gene: TRAV29/DV5
abundance: few
d_gene: TRDD3
j_gene: TRDJ2
CDR3nt: TGTTCCGTAATGGTCGGTTGGGGGACTACAGCACAACTCTTCTTT
CDR3aa: CSVMVGWGTTAQLFF

v_gene: TRDV1
abundance: medium-sized
d_gene: NA
j_gene: TRDJ1
CDR3nt: TGTGCTCTTGGGGAACTTGGGGTTCTCTACACCGATAAACTCATCTTT
CDR3aa: CALGELGVLYTDKLIF